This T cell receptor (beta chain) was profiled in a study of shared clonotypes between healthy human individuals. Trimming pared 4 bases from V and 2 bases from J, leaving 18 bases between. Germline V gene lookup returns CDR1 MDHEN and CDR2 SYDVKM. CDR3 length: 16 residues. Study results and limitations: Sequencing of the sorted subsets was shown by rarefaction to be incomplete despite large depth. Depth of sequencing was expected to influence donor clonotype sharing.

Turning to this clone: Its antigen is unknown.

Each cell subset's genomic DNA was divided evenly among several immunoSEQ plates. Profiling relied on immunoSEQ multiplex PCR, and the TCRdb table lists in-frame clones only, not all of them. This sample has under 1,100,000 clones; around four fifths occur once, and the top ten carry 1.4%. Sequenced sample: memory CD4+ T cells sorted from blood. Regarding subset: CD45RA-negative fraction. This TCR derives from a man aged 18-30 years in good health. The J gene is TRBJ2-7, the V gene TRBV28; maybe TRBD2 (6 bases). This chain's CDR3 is CASSYPLAGSAYEQYF. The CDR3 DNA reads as TGTGCCAGCAGTTACCCGCTCGCGGGGTCCGCCTACGAGCAGTACTTC.